A single sample is the source of the 17 T cell receptor beta chains below, sequenced in a study of cytomegalovirus exposure and HLA in healthy donors. The PCR employed 60 Vbeta primers together with 13 Jbeta primers. TCRdb's copy holds only in-frame clones and misses some; the assay was immunoSEQ multiplex PCR. The table shows approximately 91,000 clones, with about 80% occurring only once. Specimen: PBMCs. Receptors originate from a human donor in good health.

The chain has TRBV4-1 and TRBJ1-2; 11 bases align to TRBD1. J was trimmed by 4 bases and V by 2 bases; bases with no gene match: 9. This CDR3 spans 17 amino acids. From germline, CDR1 is MGHRA and CDR2 YSYEKL. The CDR3 protein is CASSQPSGTGGPYGYTF. In nucleotides, the CDR3 is TGCGCCAGCAGCCAACCTTCGGGGACAGGGGGGCCCTATGGCTACACCTTC.

CDR3 DNA sequence: TGTGCCAGCAGCTCCGGCGGGGGGGCAGGCAATGAGCAGTTCTTC. Residues: CASSSGGGAGNEQFF. The V and J genes are TRBV7-3 and TRBJ2-1; 9 bases agree with TRBD2. CDR1 is SGHTA, CDR2 FQGTGA, per germline. Unmatched junction bases numbered 7, after V lost 4 bases and J lost 6 bases. The CDR3 spans 15 residues.

The genes are TRBV5-6 and TRBJ2-7, with 7 bases fitting TRBD1. The CDR3 length is 14 residues. Trimming removed 3 bases from V and 3 bases from J; junction bases left unmatched: 6. From germline, CDR1 is SGHDT and CDR2 YYEEEE. CDR3 DNA: TGTGCCAGCAGCTACGACAGGGTAGACTACGAGCAGTACTTC. Translated, it gives CASSYDRVDYEQYF.

This clone was observed a handful of times. Written as DNA, the CDR3 is TGTGCCAGCTCGCAACAGACAGTTGTCTATGGCTACACCTTC. Residues: CASSQQTVVYGYTF. The V gene is TRBV2, the J gene TRBJ1-2, with D possibly matching TRBD1 (5 bases). Looked up from germline, CDR1 is SNHLY and CDR2 is FYNNEI. This CDR3 contains 14 residues. With 8 bases removed from V and 4 bases from J, the gap between germline ends came to 17 bases.

There are a few counts of this clone. CDR3 protein: CASSPPGQGIYEQYF. The CDR3, as DNA: TGTGCCAGCAGCCCCCCCGGACAGGGGATCTACGAGCAGTACTTC. This chain joins TRBV7-2 and TRBJ2-7; the match to TRBD1 covers 9 bases. After removal of 5 bases from V and 3 bases from J, the junction contained 8 bases not matched to a gene. The CDR3 extends over 15 amino acids. Germline CDR1 and CDR2: SGHTA and FQGNSA.

In its sample, this clone was seen a few times. The J gene is TRBJ1-5, the V gene TRBV5-6; no firm D call. The CDR3 has 15 amino acids. In germline, CDR1 is SGHDT, CDR2 YYEEEE. V was pared by 4 bases and J by 1 base, with 12 bases between. DNA for the CDR3: TGTGCCAGCAGCCTATCCGGGAAAAGCAATCAGCCCCAGCATTTT. Amino acid sequence: CASSLSGKSNQPQHF.

The chain has TRBV19 and TRBJ2-5; 9 bases fit TRBD2. The germline V gene has CDR1 LNHDA and CDR2 SQIVND (reference sequence). With V trimmed by 10 bases and J by 4 bases, 10 bases remained unmatched. The CDR3 has 14 residues. In nucleotides, the CDR3 is TGTGCCACCAATAGCGGGAGTGTGGGAGAGACCCAGTACTTC. Amino acid sequence: CATNSGSVGETQYF.

The J gene is TRBJ2-3, the V gene TRBV28; 8 bases map to TRBD2. V lost 6 bases, J lost 6 bases, and 8 bases stayed unmatched. The CDR3 totals 14 residues. Germline assignment: CDR1 MDHEN and CDR2 SYDVKM. As DNA, the CDR3 is TGTGCCAGCAGCCAAGCGGGAGTTCTCGATACGCAGTATTTT. Protein product: CASSQAGVLDTQYF.

This clone was detected only once. The V call is TRBV7-3, the J call TRBJ1-2; the D is unclear. The CDR3 has 14 amino acids. V was pared by 2 bases and J by 0 bases, with 7 bases between. In germline, CDR1 is SGHTA, CDR2 FQGTGA. CDR3 coding DNA: TGTGCCAGCAGCTTAGGAGGGTCTAACTATGGCTACACCTTC. Its protein is CASSLGGSNYGYTF.

V usage is TRBV5-1 and J usage is TRBJ2-7, with TRBD1 identical over 10 bases. CDR1 is SGHRS, CDR2 YFSETQ, per germline. V was clipped by 4 bases and J by 3 bases; unmatched bases: 7. This CDR3 spans 15 amino acids. The CDR3 protein is CASSTRTGGNYEQYF. The CDR3 nucleotides read TGCGCCAGCAGCACCCGGACAGGGGGGAACTACGAGCAGTACTTC.

The genes are TRBV15 and TRBJ2-7, with D maybe TRBD2 (5 bases). The CDR3 has 15 residues. Germline-derived CDR1 and CDR2 are LNHNV and YYDKDF (reference sequence). Trimming took off 0 bases at V and 0 bases at J, with 9 bases between the two ends. CDR3 region: CATSRDQGSSYEQYF. The CDR3 nucleotides read TGTGCCACCAGCAGAGATCAAGGGAGCTCCTACGAGCAGTACTTC.

J is TRBJ2-2 and V is TRBV11-3; tentative D call: TRBD1 (6 bases). CDR1 and CDR2 from the germline V gene are SGHNT and YENEEA. V lost 5 bases, J lost 5 bases, and 9 bases lay in between. The CDR3 is 13 amino acids. CDR3 loop: CASSTGLTGELFF. In DNA form, the CDR3 reads TGTGCCAGCAGCACAGGGTTAACCGGGGAGCTGTTTTTT.

This clone was counted only a few times. This rearrangement joins TRBV14 to TRBJ1-5; the D gene is possibly TRBD1 (6 bases). CDR1 and CDR2 from the germline V gene are SGHDN and FVKESK. CDR3 length equals 15 residues. Trimming removed 5 bases from V and 6 bases from J, with 17 bases in between. CDR3 amino acids: CASSEGGGRAQPQHF. The DNA of the CDR3 is TGTGCCAGCAGCGAAGGGGGGGGTCGAGCTCAGCCCCAGCATTTT.

This clone was observed a few times. The chain combines TRBV11-3 with TRBJ2-5; 11 bases are shared with TRBD2. Germline V CDR1 and CDR2: SGHNT, YENEEA. The CDR3 is made up of 15 amino acids. With V trimmed by 5 bases and J by 1 base, 3 bases remained unmatched. As DNA, the CDR3 is TGTGCCAGCAGCCCAGGGACTAGCGGCCAAGAGACCCAGTACTTC. Residues: CASSPGTSGQETQYF. Filled out from reference TRBV11-3 and TRBJ2-5, the complete variable domain reads EAGVVQSPRYKIIEKKQPVAFWCNPISGHNTLYWYLQNLGQGPELLIRYENEEAVDDSQLPKDRFSAERLKGVDSTLKIQPAELGDSAVYLCASSPGTSGQETQYFGPGTRLLVL.

This rearrangement joins TRBV18 to TRBJ1-1; 11 bases match TRBD1. The CDR3 consists of 16 residues. The V segment lost 0 bases and the J segment 4 bases; nucleotides outside the gene matches: 4. Germline V gene data show CDR1 as KGHSH and CDR2 as LQKENI. CDR3 sequence reads: CASSPPDRGLITEAFF. The CDR3, as DNA: TGTGCCAGCTCACCACCGGACAGGGGGCTCATCACTGAAGCTTTCTTT.

The V and J genes are TRBV19 and TRBJ2-7, with TRBD1 identical over 9 bases. Germline CDR1 is LNHDA and CDR2 is SQIVND (reference sequence). After removal of 4 bases from V and 5 bases from J, the junction contained 9 bases not matched to a gene. This CDR3 comprises 15 residues. The CDR3 DNA reads as TGTGCCAGTAGTAGTAATCGGGACAGGGTCCACGAGCAGTACTTC. It encodes CASSSNRDRVHEQYF.

This clone was found once. This chain uses TRBV7-6 with TRBJ2-5; a possible D gene is TRBD1 (5 bases). In germline, CDR1 is SGHVS, CDR2 FNYEAQ. V gave up 2 bases and J gave up 4 bases, with 11 bases separating them. The CDR3 spans 14 residues. CDR3 residues: CASSLPGSVETQYF. The CDR3 DNA sequence: TGTGCCAGCAGCTTACCAGGGTCGGTAGAGACCCAGTACTTC. Complete variable domain (other parts from reference TRBV7-6 and TRBJ2-5): GAGVSQSPRYKVTKRGQDVALRCDPISGHVSLYWYRQALGQGPEFLTYFNYEAQQDKSGLPNDRFSAERPEGSISTLTIQRTEQRDSAMYRCASSLPGSVETQYFGPGTRLLVL.